These 21 T cell receptor beta chains originate from one sample sequenced in a study of Graves' ophthalmopathy and Graves' hyperthyroidism. RNA transcripts were the source from which TCR beta CDR3 regions were amplified. After a first-round RT-PCR with HTBI primers, a second-round multiplex PCR was run. TCRdb fed the multiplex PCR reads into MiXCR, producing one record per CDR3 protein. The sample lists around 590,000 distinct CDR3 sequences; under 45% were seen once. Sequencing input: peripheral blood or thyroid tissue (not recorded which). These receptors all come from an adult man with Graves' hyperthyroidism.

As concerns this clonotype: This may be a read error: a much more frequent sequence differs by one nucleotide. In DNA form, the CDR3 reads TGTGCCAGCAGCGACGGGATGGACCAAGAGACCCAGTACTTC. Translation: CASSDGMDQETQYF. The chain links TRBV7-2 to TRBJ2-5; D is possibly TRBD2 (5 bases). Trimming pared 5 bases from V and 0 bases from J, leaving 10 bases between. The CDR3 loop spans 14 amino acids. CDR1 is SGHTA, CDR2 FQGNSA, per germline.

As to this clonotype: Mismatch with germline at one junction end may stem from a read error. The chain recombines TRBV9 with TRBJ1-1; the D is unclear. This CDR3 has 13 residues. Germline CDR1 and CDR2: SGDLS and YYNGEE. DNA of the CDR3: TGCGCCAGCAGCAACCACATGAACACTGAAGCTTTCTTT. It encodes CASSNHMNTEAFF.

This clonotype was counted a single time. The chain uses TRBV5-5 and TRBJ1-1; a weak D match, TRBD1 (5 bases). The CDR3 is 15 residues long. In germline, CDR1 is SGHKS, CDR2 YYEKEE (reference sequence). V was shortened by 1 base and J by 5 bases, with 15 bases between the two germline ends. The CDR3 protein is CASSLSAGEKTEAFF. CDR3 sequence (DNA): TGTGCCAGCAGCTTGAGTGCGGGGGAGAAGACTGAAGCTTTCTTT. Together with reference TRBV5-5 and TRBJ1-1, the CDR3 gives the full variable domain: DAGVTQSPTHLIKTRGQQVTLRCSPISGHKSVSWYQQVLGQGPQFIFQYYEKEERGRGNFPDRFSARQFPNYSSELNVNALLLGDSALYLCASSLSAGEKTEAFFGQGTRLTVV.

This clonotype has only a few counts. A read error may account for a junction end that differs from germline. This chain joins TRBV20-1 and TRBJ2-2, with D unclear. The length of the CDR3 is 14 residues. Germline-derived CDR1 and CDR2 are DFQATT and SNEGSKA (reference sequence). The chain's CDR3 is CSARDTENTGELFF. For the CDR3, the DNA is TGCAGTGCTCGAGACACAGAGAACACCGGGGAGCTGTTTTTT.

The J gene is TRBJ1-2, the V gene TRBV9; 11 nucleotides align to TRBD1. The CDR3 is 15 amino acids. Germline CDR1 and CDR2: SGDLS and YYNGEE. J was trimmed by 4 bases and V by 3 bases; bases with no gene match: 5. The CDR3 bases are TGTGCCAGCAGCGCCTCGGGACAGGGGGGCTATGGCTACACCTTC. Translation: CASSASGQGGYGYTF.

The chain joins TRBV7-9 to TRBJ1-1; possible D gene TRBD1, 6 bases. V was pared by 3 bases and J by 9 bases, with 8 bases between. This CDR3 region has 11 residues. Per the germline V gene, CDR1 is SEHNR and CDR2 is FQNEAQ (reference sequence). CDR3 sequence (DNA): TGTGCCAGCAGCTTCCGGGACAAAGCTTTCTTT. Amino acid sequence: CASSFRDKAFF.

In its sample, this clonotype was seen a few times. The chain links TRBV27 to TRBJ1-5, with D maybe TRBD1 (5 bases). This CDR3 spans 14 amino acids. Trimming removed 4 bases at V and 7 bases at J, with 14 bases between. Looked up from germline, CDR1 is MNHEY and CDR2 is SMNVEV (reference sequence). The CDR3, as DNA: TGTGCCAGCAGTTCCCCTCAGCAGGGCCAGCCCCAGCATTTT. It codes for CASSSPQQGQPQHF.

Comments on this clonotype: Compared with germline, one end of the junction differs, possibly owing to a read error. The chain combines TRBV15 with TRBJ1-1; weak D call: TRBD1 (5 bases). CDR1 and CDR2 (germline): LNHNV, YYDKDF (reference sequence). CDR3 length equals 11 residues. The CDR3 DNA follows: TGTGCCCCCAGGGTGGCCACTGAAGCTTTCTTT. This gives the protein CAPRVATEAFF.

On this clonotype itself: A much larger clonotype is one base distant, so this may be a read error. The V call is TRBV6-6, the J call TRBJ2-7, with 8 bases that match TRBD1. Germline values: CDR1 MNHNY, CDR2 SVGAGI (reference sequence). The CDR3 has 14 amino acids. The V segment lost 11 bases and the J segment 3 bases; nucleotides outside the gene matches: 12. The chain's CDR3 is CACTPGTGNYEQYF. In DNA form, the CDR3 reads TGTGCCTGCACCCCTGGGACAGGAAACTACGAGCAGTACTTC.

Points on this clonotype: A much bigger clone sits one base away, suggesting this may be a read error. This chain links TRBV2 with TRBJ1-3; D uncertain. Germline V gene data show CDR1 as SNHLY and CDR2 as FYNNEI. This CDR3 is built from 12 residues. With 4 bases removed from V and 4 bases from J, the gap between germline ends came to 5 bases. CDR3 sequence reads: CASSVQGNTIYF. Here the CDR3 DNA reads TGTGCCAGCAGTGTTCAAGGAAACACCATATATTTT. Full variable domain (rest looked up from reference TRBV2 and TRBJ1-3): EPEVTQTPSHQVTQMGQEVILRCVPISNHLYFYWYRQILGQKVEFLVSFYNNEISEKSEIFDDQFSVERPDGSNFTLKIRSTKLEDSAMYFCASSVQGNTIYFGEGSWLTVV.

This clonotype was counted only a few times. V is TRBV7-9 and J is TRBJ2-7; D is possibly TRBD1 (5 bases). V lost 5 bases, J lost 3 bases, and 14 bases lay in between. There are 14 residues in the CDR3. Per germline, CDR1 SEHNR and CDR2 FQNEAQ (reference sequence). For the CDR3, the DNA is TGTGCCAGCAGCCCACGGCGTAGGGGCTACGAGCAGTACTTC. Protein product: CASSPRRRGYEQYF.

This clonotype was seen a single time. The J gene is TRBJ1-1, the V gene TRBV7-9; unclear D gene. This CDR3 has 14 amino acids. Trimming stripped 2 bases from V and 7 bases from J, with 14 bases between. CDR1 and CDR2 from the germline V gene are SEHNR and FQNEAQ (reference sequence). CDR3 amino acids: CASSLMVGPIEAFF. CDR3 sequence (DNA): TGTGCCAGCAGCTTAATGGTTGGGCCAATTGAAGCTTTCTTT.

Here the CDR3 reads CASNMGRGVYEQYF. Here the CDR3 DNA reads TGTGCCAGCAATATGGGCCGGGGGGTCTACGAGCAGTACTTC. The V gene is TRBV6-5, the J gene TRBJ2-7; 7 bases match TRBD2. Trimming at V came to 7 bases and at J to 3 bases, leaving 9 bases not matched to a gene. CDR3 length: 14 amino acids. Germline lookup yields CDR1 MNHEY and CDR2 SVGAGI.

This rearrangement joins TRBV15 to TRBJ2-7; the match to TRBD1 covers 8 bases. CDR3 length equals 15 residues. The V gene's germline CDR1 is LNHNV and CDR2 YYDKDF (reference sequence). With V trimmed by 5 bases and J by 3 bases, 9 bases remained unmatched. CDR3 in amino acids: CATSLGAGGDYEQYF. The CDR3 DNA follows: TGTGCCACCAGCCTCGGGGCAGGGGGCGACTACGAGCAGTACTTC.

With regard to this clonotype: The junction shows a germline mismatch at one end, possibly a read error. This chain connects TRBV7-2 to TRBJ2-7; a possible D gene is TRBD1 (5 bases). There are 15 residues in the CDR3. Germline V lookup: CDR1 SGHTA, CDR2 FQGNSA. In DNA form, the CDR3 reads TGTGCCAGCAGCTTAGAAGGGGCAGGGCCCCACGAACAGTACTTC. Amino acid sequence: CASSLEGAGPHEQYF.

In DNA form, the CDR3 reads TGTGCCAGCAGCTTACCGGGACTGGGGATACCTAACACTGAAGCTTTCTTT. Residues: CASSLPGLGIPNTEAFF. This rearrangement joins TRBV7-2 to TRBJ1-1, with TRBD1 as a possible D gene (5 bases). CDR3 length: 17 amino acids. Germline-derived CDR1 and CDR2 are SGHTA and FQGNSA. Between the trimmed V and J ends, which lost 2 bases and 2 bases, there was a span of 18 bases.

This clonotype was seen many times. The CDR3 sequence is CASSESNQPNYGYTF. CDR3 bases: TGTGCCAGCAGTGAAAGTAATCAGCCTAACTATGGCTACACCTTC. The rearrangement uses TRBV2 and TRBJ1-2; D ambiguous. The germline V gene has CDR1 SNHLY and CDR2 FYNNEI. V was shortened by 2 bases and J by 0 bases, with 10 bases between the two germline ends. CDR3 length: 15 amino acids.

This clonotype occurred many times. This sequence joins TRBV6-4 and TRBJ2-5; no clear D. The CDR3 extends over 14 amino acids. Between the trimmed V and J ends, which lost 6 bases and 2 bases, there was a span of 13 bases. The germline CDR1 and CDR2 sequences are MRHNA and SNTAGT. In DNA, the CDR3 is TGTGCCAGCAGGAACTTCTACATTCAAGAGACCCAGTACTTC. Its protein is CASRNFYIQETQYF.

This clonotype was recorded at least ten times. V usage is TRBV20-1 and J usage is TRBJ1-1; TRBD1 is a possible D gene (6 bases). The CDR3 contains 13 residues. V gave up 3 bases and J gave up 6 bases, with 14 bases separating them. Per germline, CDR1 DFQATT and CDR2 SNEGSKA (reference sequence). The CDR3 DNA follows: TGCAGTGCTAGGAGGGGGGCAAACCCTGAAGCTTTCTTT. Its translation: CSARRGANPEAFF.

The V call is TRBV29-1, the J call TRBJ2-7; D is possibly TRBD1 or TRBD2 (5 bases each). In germline, CDR1 is SQVTM, CDR2 ANQGSEA. The CDR3 sequence is 12 residues long. The CDR3 is CSLPGTYYEQYF. CDR3 sequence (DNA): TGCAGTCTCCCCGGGACCTACTACGAGCAGTACTTC.

For this clonotype: This clone may be a read error of a much larger clone one base away. This chain uses TRBV12-3 or TRBV12-4 with TRBJ1-1, with a tentative D call TRBD1 (6 bases). The CDR3 length is 14 residues. V gave up 6 bases and J gave up 4 bases, with 15 bases separating them. In nucleotides, the CDR3 is TGTGCCAGCAGAGACACAGGGTTGGCCACTGAAGCTTTCTTT. Its protein is CASRDTGLATEAFF.